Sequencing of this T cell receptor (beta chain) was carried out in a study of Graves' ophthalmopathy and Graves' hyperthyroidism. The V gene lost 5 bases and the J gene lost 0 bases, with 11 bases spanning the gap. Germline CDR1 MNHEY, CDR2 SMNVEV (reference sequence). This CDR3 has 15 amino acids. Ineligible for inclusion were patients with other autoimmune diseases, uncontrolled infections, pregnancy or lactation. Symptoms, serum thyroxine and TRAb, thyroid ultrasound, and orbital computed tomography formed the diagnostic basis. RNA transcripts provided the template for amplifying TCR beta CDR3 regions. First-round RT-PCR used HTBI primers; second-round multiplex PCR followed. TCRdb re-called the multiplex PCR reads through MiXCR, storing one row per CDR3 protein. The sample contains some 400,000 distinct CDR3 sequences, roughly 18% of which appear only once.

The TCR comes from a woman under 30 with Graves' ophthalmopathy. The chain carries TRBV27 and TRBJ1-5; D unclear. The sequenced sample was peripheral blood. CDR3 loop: CASSPGRFSNQPQHF. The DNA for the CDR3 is TGTGCCAGCAGTCCCGGACGGTTTAGCAATCAGCCCCAGCATTTT.